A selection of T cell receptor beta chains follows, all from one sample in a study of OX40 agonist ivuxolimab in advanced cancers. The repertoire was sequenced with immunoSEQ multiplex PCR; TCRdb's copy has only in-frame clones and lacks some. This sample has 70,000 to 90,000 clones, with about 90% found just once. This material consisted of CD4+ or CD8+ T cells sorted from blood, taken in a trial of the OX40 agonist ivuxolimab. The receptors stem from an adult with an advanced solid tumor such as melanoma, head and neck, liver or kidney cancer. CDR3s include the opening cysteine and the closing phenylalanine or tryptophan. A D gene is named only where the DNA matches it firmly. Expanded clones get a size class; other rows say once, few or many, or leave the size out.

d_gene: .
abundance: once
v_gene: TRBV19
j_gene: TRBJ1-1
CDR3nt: TGTGCCAGTAGCCGTCCAGGGACCACTGAAGCTTTCTTT
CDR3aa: CASSRPGTTEAFF

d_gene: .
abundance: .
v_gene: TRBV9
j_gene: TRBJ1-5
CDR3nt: TGTGCCAGCAGCGCTTATAGCAATCAGCCCCAGCATTTT
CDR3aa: CASSAYSNQPQHF

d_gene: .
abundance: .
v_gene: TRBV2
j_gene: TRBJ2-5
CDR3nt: TGTGCCAGCAGTGAAGGTTGGGAATGGCAAGAGACCCAGTACTTC
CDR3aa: CASSEGWEWQETQYF

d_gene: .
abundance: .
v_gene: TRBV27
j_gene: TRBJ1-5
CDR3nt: TGTGCCAGCAGTTTCAATCAGGGTCCGGGTCAGCCCCAGCATTTT
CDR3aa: CASSFNQGPGQPQHF

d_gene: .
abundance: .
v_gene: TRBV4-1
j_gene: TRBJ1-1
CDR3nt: TGCGCCAGCAGCCTTCGGACGAACACTGAAGCTTTCTTT
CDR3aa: CASSLRTNTEAFF

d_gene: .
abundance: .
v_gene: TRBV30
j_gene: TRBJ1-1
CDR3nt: TGTGCCTGGACGGTTGGGGAGGCTCGGGACAAGAACACTGAAGCTTTCTTT
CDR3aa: CAWTVGEARDKNTEAFF

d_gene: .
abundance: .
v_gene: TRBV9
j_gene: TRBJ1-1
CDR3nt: TGTGCCAGCAGCGGGGGAGTCGGCACTGAAGCTTTCTTT
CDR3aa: CASSGGVGTEAFF

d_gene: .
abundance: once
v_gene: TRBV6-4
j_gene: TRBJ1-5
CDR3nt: TGTGCCAGCAGCCGCAGGGCCTGCGATCAGCCCCAGCATTTT
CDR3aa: CASSRRACDQPQHF

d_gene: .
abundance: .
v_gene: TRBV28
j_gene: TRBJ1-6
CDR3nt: TGTGCCAGCAGTCGGGAGATATACTCCTATAATTCACCCCTCCACTTT
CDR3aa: CASSREIYSYNSPLHF

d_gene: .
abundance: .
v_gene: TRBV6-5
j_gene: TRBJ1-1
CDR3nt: TGTGCCAGCAGGGTCCTAATGGGGGGTTTAACTGAAGCTTTCTTT
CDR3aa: CASRVLMGGLTEAFF

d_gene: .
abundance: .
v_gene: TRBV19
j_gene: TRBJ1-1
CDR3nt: TGTGCCAGTAGCTCCTATACATGGAACACTGAAGCTTTCTTT
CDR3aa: CASSSYTWNTEAFF

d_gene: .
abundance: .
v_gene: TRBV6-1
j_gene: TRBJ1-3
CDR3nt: TGTGCCAGCAGTGAACCTACCACAACGGGTTCCCCTGGAAACACCATATATTTT
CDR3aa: CASSEPTTTGSPGNTIYF

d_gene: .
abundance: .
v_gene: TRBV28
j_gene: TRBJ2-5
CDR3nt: TGTGCCAGCAGTAAACTCGGCATGGTACAAGAGACCCAGTACTTC
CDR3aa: CASSKLGMVQETQYF

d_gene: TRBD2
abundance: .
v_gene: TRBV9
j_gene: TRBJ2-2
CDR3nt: TGTGCCAGCAGCGCGGGACTAGCGGGGGCGAACACCGGGGAGCTGTTTTTT
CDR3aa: CASSAGLAGANTGELFF

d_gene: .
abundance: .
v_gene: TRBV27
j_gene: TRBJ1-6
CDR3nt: TGTGCCAGCAGTTTATGGGGGGGCAGCTATAATTCACCCCTCCACTTT
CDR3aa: CASSLWGGSYNSPLHF

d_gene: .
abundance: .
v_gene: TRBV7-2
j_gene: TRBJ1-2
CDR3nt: TGTGCCAGCAGCTCAGAGTCATTGGACAGCCTGCGAGGCTACACCTTC
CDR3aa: CASSSESLDSLRGYTF

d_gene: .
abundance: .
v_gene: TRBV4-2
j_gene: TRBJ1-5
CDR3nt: TGTGCCAGCAGCCAAGTTGCACCTCAAAGGGGTCAGCCCCAGCATTTT
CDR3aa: CASSQVAPQRGQPQHF

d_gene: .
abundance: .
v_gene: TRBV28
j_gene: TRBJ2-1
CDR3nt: TGTGCCAGCAGTTCTAGGAGTTGGGGTGAGGAGCAGTTCTTC
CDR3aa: CASSSRSWGEEQFF

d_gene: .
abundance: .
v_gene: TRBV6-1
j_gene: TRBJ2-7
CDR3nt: TGTGCCAGCAGTGACCCCAGGGGAGGGGGGCTTTTGCGCGAGCAGTACTTC
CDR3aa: CASSDPRGGGLLREQYF

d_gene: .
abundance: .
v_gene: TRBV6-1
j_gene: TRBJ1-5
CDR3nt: TGCGCCAGTTCGGAGCCCCAGCATTTT
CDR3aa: CASSEPQHF